This T cell receptor (beta chain) was recorded in a study of blood T cell repertoires in COVID-19. Study as a whole: Samples came from the United States, Italy and Spain, spanning acute and convalescent COVID-19. T cells, B-cell-depleted T cells, or PBMCs provided the cDNA or gDNA that served as material.

The germline CDR1 and CDR2 sequences are MNHEY and SVGAGI. This CDR3 contains 16 residues. Losses at the gene ends were 2 bases for V and 3 bases for J; bases not matched to a gene: 5. Authors' analysis steps: Quantification of nucleated cells was approximated via reference gene primer amplification. Assay used: immunoSEQ multiplex PCR; TCRdb lists only in-frame clones, some missing. V, J and clone size are those of that table, while D and trimming were read from the DNA. The top ten clones hold about a tenth of a sample with roughly 120,000 clones, over 75% of them seen once. This sequence originates from a man aged 80 or over with acute or convalescent COVID-19. The specimen was peripheral blood. This chain joins TRBV6-5 and TRBJ1-3, with 9 bases that match TRBD1. In DNA form, the CDR3 reads TGTGCCAGCAGTTACGCGAGGACAGGGGTTGGAAACACCATATATTTT. It encodes CASSYARTGVGNTIYF.